This T cell receptor (beta chain) appears in the sequencing data of a study of CD8 T cells in Susac syndrome (dated 2019 in TCRdb). General notes on the study: Repertoire sequencing was used to test whether CD8+ T cell activation and differentiation in Susac syndrome was antigen driven. The investigation overall reported the following: The study acknowledged that relatively few individuals were included in the TCR sequencing and HLA analysis.

Only one count was recorded for this clonotype. This clone's antigen is unknown. Base qualities are not recorded, but no much larger clone differs from it by a single base. Just one read gives weak support. RNA was extracted with the RNeasy kit and roughly 0.45 to 1 ug was reverse transcribed using random hexamers. TCR beta CDR3 regions were amplified with the immunoSEQ multiplex PCR assay covering 54 Vbeta and 13 Jbeta segments. PCR amplification bias was corrected using a synthetic template baseline for primer optimization and computational correction. The study's own analysis went as follows. Only productive sequences were kept, with reads annotated to V, D and J genes according to IMGT and analyzed in immunoSEQ Analyzer. Clonality was computed as one minus Shannon entropy normalized by log2 of the number of productive unique sequences. Public and private clones were assessed among the 100 most prevalent clones of each patient and control. Susac-specific clones were defined as absent from healthy and MS cohorts, over a thousand published viral clones and other ImmuneACCESS disease sequences. TCRdb redid the processing of the public reads, applying fastp at Q25 and MiXCR, and retained in-frame beta chains. When rows share a CDR3 protein, they turn into one entry using the most common DNA and genes. The V and J calls come from TCRdb's annotation, not from the publication. The sample table lists about 300,000 distinct CDR3 sequences, 92% of them with a count of one. Over 0.05% of the sample goes to the ten largest clones.

Peripheral blood CD8+ and CD4+ T cells from healthy donors, Susac syndrome patients and multiple sclerosis patients were profiled by high-throughput TCR beta sequencing. The multiple sclerosis controls were treatment-naive patients whose relapsing-remitting disease, either stable or active, fulfilled the revised McDonald criteria. Bulk CD8+ and CD4+ T cells were purified by magnetic negative isolation, whereas CD8+ TEMRA cells were enriched by FACS. Blood was drawn into EDTA tubes, processed within 24 hours, and PBMCs were isolated by density gradient centrifugation. PBMCs intended for TCR sequencing were cryopreserved in liquid nitrogen and thawed later in a water bath at 37 degrees C. The sorted or isolated CD4+, CD8+ and CD8+ TEMRA cells reached a purity of at least 90%. This receptor was taken from a human donor with multiple sclerosis. Sequencing was carried out using CD4+ T cells from PBMCs.

The CDR3 reads CASSRIQGATEAFF. The nucleotide sequence is TGTGCCAGCAGCCGGATACAGGGGGCCACTGAAGCTTTCTTT. The sequence links TRBV3-1 to TRBJ1-1; TRBD1 aligns with 9 central bases. The CDR3 sequence holds 14 residues, the cysteine and phenylalanine included. This entry keeps only the CDR3 DNA: 42 bases, framed from base 1. Compared with germline, V lacks 4 bases and J lacks 4 bases; bases without a gene match: 4. The germline V gene (reference sequence) provides CDR1 LGHDT and CDR2 YNNKEL. Beyond the CDR3, the reference TRBV3-1 and TRBJ1-1 genes provide the residues; the full variable domain reads: DTAVSQTPKYLVTQMGNDKSIKCEQNLGHDTMYWYKQDSKKFLKIMFSYNNKELIINETVPNRFSPKSPDKAHLNLHINSLELGDSAVYFCASSRIQGATEAFFGQGTRLTVV.